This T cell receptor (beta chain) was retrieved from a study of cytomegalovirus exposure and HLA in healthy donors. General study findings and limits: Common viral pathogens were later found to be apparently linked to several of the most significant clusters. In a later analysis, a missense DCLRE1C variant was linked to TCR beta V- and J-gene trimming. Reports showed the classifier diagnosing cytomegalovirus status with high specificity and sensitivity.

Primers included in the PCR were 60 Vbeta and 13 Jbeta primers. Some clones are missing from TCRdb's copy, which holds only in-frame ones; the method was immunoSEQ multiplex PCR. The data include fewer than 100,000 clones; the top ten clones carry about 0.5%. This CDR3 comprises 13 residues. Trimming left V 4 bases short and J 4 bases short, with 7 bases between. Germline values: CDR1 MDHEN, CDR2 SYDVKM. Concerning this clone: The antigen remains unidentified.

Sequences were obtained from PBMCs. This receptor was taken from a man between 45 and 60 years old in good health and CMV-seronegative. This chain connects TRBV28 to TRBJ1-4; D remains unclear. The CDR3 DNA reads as TGTGCCAGCAGTTCCCGGGTTAATGAAAAACTGTTTTTT. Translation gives CASSSRVNEKLFF.